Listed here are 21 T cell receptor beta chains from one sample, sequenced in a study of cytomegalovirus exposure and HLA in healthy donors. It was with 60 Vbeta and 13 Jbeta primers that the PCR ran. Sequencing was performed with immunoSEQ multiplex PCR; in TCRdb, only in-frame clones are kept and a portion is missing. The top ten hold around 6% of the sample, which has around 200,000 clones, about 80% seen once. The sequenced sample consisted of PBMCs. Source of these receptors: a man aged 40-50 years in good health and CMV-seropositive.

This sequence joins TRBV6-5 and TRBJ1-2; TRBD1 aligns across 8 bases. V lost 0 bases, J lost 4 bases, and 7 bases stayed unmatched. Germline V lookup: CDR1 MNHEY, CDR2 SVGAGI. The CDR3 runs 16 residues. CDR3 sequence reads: CASSYSQGAVSYGYTF. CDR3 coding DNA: TGTGCCAGCAGTTACTCTCAGGGGGCCGTGAGCTATGGCTACACCTTC.

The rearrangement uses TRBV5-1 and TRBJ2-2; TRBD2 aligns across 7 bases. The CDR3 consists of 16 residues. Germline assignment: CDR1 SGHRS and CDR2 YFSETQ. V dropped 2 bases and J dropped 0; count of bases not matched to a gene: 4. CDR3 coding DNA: TGCGCCAGCAGCTTTACCGGGGGGACGAACACCGGGGAGCTGTTTTTT. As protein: CASSFTGGTNTGELFF. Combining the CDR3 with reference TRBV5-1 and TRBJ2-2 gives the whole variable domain KAGVTQTPRYLIKTRGQQVTLSCSPISGHRSVSWYQQTPGQGLQFLFEYFSETQRNKGNFPGRFSGRQFSNSRSEMNVSTLELGDSALYLCASSFTGGTNTGELFFGEGSRLTVL.

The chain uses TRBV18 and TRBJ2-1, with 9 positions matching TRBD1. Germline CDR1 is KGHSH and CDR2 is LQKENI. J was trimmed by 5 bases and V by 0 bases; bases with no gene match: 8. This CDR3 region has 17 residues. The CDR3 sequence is CASSPPNAGTGNNEQFF. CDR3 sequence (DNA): TGTGCCAGCTCACCACCCAATGCGGGGACAGGGAACAATGAGCAGTTCTTC.

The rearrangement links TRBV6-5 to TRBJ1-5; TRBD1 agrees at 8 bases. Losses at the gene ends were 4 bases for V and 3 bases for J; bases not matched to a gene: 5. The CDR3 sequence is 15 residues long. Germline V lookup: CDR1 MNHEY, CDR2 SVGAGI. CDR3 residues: CASSLRQGYNQPQHF. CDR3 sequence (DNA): TGTGCCAGCAGTTTAAGACAGGGGTACAATCAGCCCCAGCATTTT.

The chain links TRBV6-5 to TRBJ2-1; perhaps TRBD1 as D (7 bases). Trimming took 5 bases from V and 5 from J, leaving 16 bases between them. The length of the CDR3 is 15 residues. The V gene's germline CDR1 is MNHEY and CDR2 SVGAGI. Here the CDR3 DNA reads TGTGCCAGCAGTCCCAGGGGGGTTGTGGACAATGAGCAGTTCTTC. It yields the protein CASSPRGVVDNEQFF.

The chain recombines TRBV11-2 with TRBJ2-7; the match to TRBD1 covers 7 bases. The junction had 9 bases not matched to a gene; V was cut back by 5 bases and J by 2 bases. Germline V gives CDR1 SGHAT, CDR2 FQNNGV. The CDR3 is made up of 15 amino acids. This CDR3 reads CASSDPGQPAYEQYF. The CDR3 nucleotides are TGTGCCAGCAGCGACCCGGGACAGCCCGCCTACGAGCAGTACTTC.

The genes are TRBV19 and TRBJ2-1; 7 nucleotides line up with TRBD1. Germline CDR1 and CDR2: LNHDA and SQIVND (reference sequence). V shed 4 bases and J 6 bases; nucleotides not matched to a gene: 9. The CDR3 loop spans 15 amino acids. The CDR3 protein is CASSTGTAPVNEQFF. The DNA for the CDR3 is TGTGCCAGTAGTACCGGGACAGCCCCGGTCAATGAGCAGTTCTTC.

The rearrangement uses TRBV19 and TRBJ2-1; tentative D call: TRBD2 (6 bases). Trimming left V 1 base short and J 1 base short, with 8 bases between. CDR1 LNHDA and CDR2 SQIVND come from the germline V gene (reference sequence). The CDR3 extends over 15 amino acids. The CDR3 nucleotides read TGTGCCAGTAGTATAGCGGGAGCATCCTACAATGAGCAGTTCTTC. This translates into CASSIAGASYNEQFF.

The CDR3 sequence is CASSLRRTGYNEQFF. The CDR3 DNA follows: TGTGCCAGCAGTTTAAGGCGGACAGGGTACAATGAGCAGTTCTTC. J is TRBJ2-1 and V is TRBV27, with 8 bases matching TRBD1. V lost 2 bases, J lost 4 bases, and 4 bases stayed unmatched. Germline assignment: CDR1 MNHEY and CDR2 SMNVEV (reference sequence). The CDR3 spans 15 residues.

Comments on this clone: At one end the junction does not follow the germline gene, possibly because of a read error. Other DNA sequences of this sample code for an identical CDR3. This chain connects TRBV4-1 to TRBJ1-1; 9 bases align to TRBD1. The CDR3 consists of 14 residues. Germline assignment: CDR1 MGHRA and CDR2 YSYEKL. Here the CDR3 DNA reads TGCGCCAGCAGCCAGGTAACAGGGGGCGGTGAAGCCTTCTTT. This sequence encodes CASSQVTGGGEAFF.

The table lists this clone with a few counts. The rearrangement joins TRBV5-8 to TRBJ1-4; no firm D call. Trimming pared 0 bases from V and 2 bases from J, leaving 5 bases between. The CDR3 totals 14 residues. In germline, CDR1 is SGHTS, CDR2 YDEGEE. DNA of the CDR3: TGTGCCAGCAGCTTGGGCGTGACTAATGAAAAACTGTTTTTT. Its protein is CASSLGVTNEKLFF.

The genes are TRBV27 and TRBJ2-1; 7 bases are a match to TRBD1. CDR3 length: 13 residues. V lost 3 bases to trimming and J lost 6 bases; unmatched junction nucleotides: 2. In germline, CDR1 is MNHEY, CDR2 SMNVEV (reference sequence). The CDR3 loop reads CASSFRGLNEQFF. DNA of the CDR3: TGTGCCAGCAGTTTTAGGGGGCTCAATGAGCAGTTCTTC.

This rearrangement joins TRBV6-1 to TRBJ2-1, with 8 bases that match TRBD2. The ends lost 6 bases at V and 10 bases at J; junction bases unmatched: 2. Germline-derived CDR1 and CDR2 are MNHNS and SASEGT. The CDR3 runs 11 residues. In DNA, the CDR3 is TGTGCCAGCAGGCGACTAGCGGAGCAGTTCTTC. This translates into CASRRLAEQFF.

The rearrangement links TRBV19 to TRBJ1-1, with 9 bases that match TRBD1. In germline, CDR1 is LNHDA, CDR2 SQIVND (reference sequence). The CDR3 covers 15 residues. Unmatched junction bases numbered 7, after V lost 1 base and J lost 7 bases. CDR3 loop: CASSIVTGGAGEAFF. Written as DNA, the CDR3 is TGTGCCAGTAGTATAGTTACAGGGGGCGCGGGTGAAGCTTTCTTT.

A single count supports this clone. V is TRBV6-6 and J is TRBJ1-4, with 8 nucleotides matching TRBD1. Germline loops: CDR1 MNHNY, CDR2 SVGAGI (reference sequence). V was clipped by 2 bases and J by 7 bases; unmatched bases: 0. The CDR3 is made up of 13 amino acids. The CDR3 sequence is CASSYDRGEKLFF. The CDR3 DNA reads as TGTGCCAGCAGTTACGACAGGGGTGAAAAACTGTTTTTT.

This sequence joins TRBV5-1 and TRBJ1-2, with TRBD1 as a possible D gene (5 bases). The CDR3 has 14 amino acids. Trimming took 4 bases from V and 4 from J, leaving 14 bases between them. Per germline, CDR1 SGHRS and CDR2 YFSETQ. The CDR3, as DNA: TGCGCCAGCAGCGAATCGACAGCTGCCTATGGCTACACCTTC. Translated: CASSESTAAYGYTF. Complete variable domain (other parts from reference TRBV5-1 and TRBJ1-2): KAGVTQTPRYLIKTRGQQVTLSCSPISGHRSVSWYQQTPGQGLQFLFEYFSETQRNKGNFPGRFSGRQFSNSRSEMNVSTLELGDSALYLCASSESTAAYGYTFGSGTRLTVV.

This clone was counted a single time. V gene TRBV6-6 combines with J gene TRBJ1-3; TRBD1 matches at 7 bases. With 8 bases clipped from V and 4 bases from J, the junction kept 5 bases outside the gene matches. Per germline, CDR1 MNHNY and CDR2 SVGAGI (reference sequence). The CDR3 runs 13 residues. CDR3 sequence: CASFDRAGNTIYF. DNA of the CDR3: TGTGCCAGCTTTGACAGGGCCGGAAACACCATATATTTT.

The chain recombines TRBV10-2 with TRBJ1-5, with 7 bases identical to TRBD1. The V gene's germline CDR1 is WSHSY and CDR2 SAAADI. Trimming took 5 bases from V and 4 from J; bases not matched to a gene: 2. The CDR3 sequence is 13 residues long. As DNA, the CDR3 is TGCGCCAGCAGTTTGACAGGGAATCAGCCCCAGCATTTT. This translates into CASSLTGNQPQHF.

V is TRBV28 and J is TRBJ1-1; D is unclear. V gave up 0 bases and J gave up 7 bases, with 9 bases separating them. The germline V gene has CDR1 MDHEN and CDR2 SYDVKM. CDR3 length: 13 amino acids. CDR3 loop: CASSLWNEGEAFF. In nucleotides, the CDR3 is TGTGCCAGCAGTTTATGGAACGAGGGTGAAGCTTTCTTT.

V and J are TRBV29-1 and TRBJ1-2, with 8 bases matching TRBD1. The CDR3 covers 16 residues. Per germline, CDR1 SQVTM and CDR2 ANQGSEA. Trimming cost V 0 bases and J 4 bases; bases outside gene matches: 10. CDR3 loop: CSVEDLTGQGSYGYTF. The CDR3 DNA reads TGCAGCGTTGAAGATCTTACAGGACAGGGAAGCTATGGCTACACCTTC. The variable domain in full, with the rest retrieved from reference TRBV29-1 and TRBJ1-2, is SAVISQKPSRDICQRGTSLTIQCQVDSQVTMMFWYRQQPGQSLTLIATANQGSEATYESGFVIDKFPISRPNLTFSTLTVSNMSPEDSSIYLCSVEDLTGQGSYGYTFGSGTRLTVV.

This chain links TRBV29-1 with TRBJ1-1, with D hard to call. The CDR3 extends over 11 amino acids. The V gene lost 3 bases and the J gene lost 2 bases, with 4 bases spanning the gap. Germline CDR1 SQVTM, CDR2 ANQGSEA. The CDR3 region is CSVEANTEAFF. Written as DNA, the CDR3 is TGCAGCGTTGAGGCCAACACTGAAGCTTTCTTT.